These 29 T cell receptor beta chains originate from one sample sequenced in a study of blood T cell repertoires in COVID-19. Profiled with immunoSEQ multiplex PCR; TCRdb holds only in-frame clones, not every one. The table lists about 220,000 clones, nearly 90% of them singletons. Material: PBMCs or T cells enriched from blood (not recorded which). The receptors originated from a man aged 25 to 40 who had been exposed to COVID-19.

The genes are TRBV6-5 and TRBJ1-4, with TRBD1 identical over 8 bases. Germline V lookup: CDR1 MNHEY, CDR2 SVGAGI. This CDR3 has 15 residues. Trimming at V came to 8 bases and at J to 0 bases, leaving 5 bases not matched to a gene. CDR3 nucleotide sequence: TGTGCCAGCCGCCAGGGGGCCGCAACTAATGAAAAACTGTTTTTT. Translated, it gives CASRQGAATNEKLFF.

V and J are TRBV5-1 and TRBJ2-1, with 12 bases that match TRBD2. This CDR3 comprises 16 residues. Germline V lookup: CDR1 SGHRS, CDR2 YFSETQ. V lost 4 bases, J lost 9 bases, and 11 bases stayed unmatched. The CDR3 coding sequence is TGCGCCAGCAGCGGCACTAGCGGGGGGATAACTATTGAGCAGTTCTTC. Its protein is CASSGTSGGITIEQFF.

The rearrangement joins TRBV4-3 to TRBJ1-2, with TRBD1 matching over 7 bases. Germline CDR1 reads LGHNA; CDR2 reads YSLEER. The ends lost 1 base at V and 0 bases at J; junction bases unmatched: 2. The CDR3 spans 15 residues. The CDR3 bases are TGCGCCAGCAGCCAAGGGGACAGATCTAACTATGGCTACACCTTC. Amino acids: CASSQGDRSNYGYTF.

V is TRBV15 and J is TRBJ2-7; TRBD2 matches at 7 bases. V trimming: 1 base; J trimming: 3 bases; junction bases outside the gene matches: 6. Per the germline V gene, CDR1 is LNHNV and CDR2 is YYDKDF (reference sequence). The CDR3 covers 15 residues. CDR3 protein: CATSRGRGNVYEQYF. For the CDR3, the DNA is TGTGCCACCAGCAGAGGGCGGGGGAACGTCTACGAGCAGTACTTC.

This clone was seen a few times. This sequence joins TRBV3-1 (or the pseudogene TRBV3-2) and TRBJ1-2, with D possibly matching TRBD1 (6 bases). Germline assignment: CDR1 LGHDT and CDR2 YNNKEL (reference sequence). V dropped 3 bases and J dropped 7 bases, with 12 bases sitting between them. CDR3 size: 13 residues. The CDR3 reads CASSQTGWRGYTF. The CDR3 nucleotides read TGTGCCAGCAGCCAGACAGGATGGCGTGGCTACACCTTC.

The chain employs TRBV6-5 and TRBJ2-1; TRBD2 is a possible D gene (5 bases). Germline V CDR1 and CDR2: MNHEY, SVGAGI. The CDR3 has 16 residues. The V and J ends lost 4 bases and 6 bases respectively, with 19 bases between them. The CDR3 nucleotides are TGTGCCAGCAGTTGGGGAGCGGCTGAAATGGCCAATGAGCAGTTCTTC. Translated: CASSWGAAEMANEQFF.

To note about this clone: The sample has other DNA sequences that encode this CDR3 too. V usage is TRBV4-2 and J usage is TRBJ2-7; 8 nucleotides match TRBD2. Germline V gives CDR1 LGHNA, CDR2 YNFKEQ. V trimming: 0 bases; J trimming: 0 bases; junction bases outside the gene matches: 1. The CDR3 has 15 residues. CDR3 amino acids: CASSQDRGGSYEQYF. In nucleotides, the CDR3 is TGTGCCAGCAGCCAAGATCGGGGGGGCTCCTACGAGCAGTACTTC.

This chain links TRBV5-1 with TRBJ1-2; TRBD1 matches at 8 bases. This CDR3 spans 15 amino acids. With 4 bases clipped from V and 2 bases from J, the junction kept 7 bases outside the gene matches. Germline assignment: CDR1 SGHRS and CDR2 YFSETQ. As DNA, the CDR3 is TGCGCCAGCAGCCTTCGGGACAGGACAAACTATGGCTACACCTTC. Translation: CASSLRDRTNYGYTF.

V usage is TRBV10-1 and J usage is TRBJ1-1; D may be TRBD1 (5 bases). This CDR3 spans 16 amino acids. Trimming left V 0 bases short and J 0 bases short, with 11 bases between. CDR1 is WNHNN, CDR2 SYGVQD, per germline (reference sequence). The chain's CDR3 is CASSESSRAVNTEAFF. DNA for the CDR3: TGCGCCAGCAGTGAGTCGAGCAGGGCGGTGAACACTGAAGCTTTCTTT.

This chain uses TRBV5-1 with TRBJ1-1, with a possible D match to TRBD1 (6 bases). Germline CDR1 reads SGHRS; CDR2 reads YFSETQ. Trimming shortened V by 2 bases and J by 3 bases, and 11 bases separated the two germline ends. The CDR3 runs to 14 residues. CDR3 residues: CASSFRDTYTEAFF. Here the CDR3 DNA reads TGCGCCAGCAGCTTTCGGGACACCTACACTGAAGCTTTCTTT.

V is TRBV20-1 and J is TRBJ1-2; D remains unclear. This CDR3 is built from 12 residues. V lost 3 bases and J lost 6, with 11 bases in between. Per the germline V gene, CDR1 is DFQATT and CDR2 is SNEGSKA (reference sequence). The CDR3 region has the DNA TGCAGTGCTAGTCCGGGCGGGGATGGCTACACCTTC. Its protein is CSASPGGDGYTF.

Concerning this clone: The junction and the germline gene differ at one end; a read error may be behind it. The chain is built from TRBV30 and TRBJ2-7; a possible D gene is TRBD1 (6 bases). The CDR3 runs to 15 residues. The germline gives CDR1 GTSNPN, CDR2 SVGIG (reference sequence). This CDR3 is CAWSVPGTPSDEQYF. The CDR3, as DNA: TGTGCCTGGAGTGTACCGGGGACACCCTCCGACGAGCAGTACTTC.

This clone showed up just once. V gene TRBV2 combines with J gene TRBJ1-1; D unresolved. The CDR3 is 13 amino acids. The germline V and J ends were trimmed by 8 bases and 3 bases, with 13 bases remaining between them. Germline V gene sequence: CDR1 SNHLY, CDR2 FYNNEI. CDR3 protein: CASPTSRYTEAFF. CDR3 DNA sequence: TGTGCCAGCCCTACTTCTAGGTACACTGAAGCTTTCTTT.

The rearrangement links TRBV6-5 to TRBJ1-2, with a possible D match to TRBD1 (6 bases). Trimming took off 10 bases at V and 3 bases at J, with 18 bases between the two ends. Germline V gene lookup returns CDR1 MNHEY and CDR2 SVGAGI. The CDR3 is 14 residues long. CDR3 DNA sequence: TGTGCCACCCAACAGGGCCCTCTCTACTATGGCTACACCTTC. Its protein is CATQQGPLYYGYTF.

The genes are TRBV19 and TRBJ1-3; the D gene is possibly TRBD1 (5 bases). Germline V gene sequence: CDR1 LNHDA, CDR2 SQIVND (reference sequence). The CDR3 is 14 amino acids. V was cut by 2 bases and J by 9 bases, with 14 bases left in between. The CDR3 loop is CASSITGRRSTIYF. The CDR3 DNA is TGTGCCAGTAGTATAACAGGCCGTCGGAGCACCATATATTTT. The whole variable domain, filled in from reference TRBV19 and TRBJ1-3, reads DGGITQSPKYLFRKEGQNVTLSCEQNLNHDAMYWYRQDPGQGLRLIYYSQIVNDFQKGDIAEGYSVSREKKESFPLTVTSAQKNPTAFYLCASSITGRRSTIYFGEGSWLTVV.

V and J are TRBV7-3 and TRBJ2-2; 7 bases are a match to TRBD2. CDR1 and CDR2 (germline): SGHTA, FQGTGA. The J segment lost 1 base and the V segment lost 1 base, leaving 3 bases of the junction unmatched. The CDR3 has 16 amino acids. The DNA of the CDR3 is TGTGCCAGCAGCTTAAGCGGGAGTGTGAACACCGGGGAGCTGTTTTTT. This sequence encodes CASSLSGSVNTGELFF.

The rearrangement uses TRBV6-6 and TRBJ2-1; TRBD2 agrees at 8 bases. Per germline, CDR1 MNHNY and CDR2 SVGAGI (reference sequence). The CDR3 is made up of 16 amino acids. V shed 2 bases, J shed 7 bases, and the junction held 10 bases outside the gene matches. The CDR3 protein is CASSYVFGGAGNEQFF. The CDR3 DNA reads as TGTGCCAGCAGTTACGTTTTCGGGGGGGCGGGGAATGAGCAGTTCTTC.

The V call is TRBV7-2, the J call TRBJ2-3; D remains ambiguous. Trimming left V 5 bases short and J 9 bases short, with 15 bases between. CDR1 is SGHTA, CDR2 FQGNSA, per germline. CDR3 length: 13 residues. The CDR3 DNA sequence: TGTGCCAGCAGCCCGCCTAACTTTGAGACGCAGTATTTT. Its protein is CASSPPNFETQYF.

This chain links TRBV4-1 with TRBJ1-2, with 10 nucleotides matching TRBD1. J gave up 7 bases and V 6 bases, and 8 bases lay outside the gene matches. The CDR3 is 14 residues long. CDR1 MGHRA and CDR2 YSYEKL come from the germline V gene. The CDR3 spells CASSKDRGQFGYTF. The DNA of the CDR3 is TGCGCCAGCAGTAAAGACAGGGGGCAGTTTGGCTACACCTTC.

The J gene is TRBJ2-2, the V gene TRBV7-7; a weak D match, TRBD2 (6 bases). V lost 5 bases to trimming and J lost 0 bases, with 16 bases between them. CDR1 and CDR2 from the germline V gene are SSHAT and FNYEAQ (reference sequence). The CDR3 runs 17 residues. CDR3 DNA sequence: TGTGCCAGCAGCCCTCGGGGGTTAGTTACGAACACCGGGGAGCTGTTTTTT. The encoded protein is CASSPRGLVTNTGELFF.

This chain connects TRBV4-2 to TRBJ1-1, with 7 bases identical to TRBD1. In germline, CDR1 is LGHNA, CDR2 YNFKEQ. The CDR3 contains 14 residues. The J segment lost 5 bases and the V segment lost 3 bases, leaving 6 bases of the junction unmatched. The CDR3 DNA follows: TGTGCCAGCAGCCAGAGTCAGGGGGGTACTGAAGCTTTCTTT. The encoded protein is CASSQSQGGTEAFF.

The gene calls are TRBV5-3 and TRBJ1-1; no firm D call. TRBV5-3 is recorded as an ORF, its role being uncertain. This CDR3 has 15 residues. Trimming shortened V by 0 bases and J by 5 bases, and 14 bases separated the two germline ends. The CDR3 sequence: CARSLGTFRRTEAFF. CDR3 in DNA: TGTGCCAGAAGCTTGGGGACTTTCAGAAGGACTGAAGCTTTCTTT.

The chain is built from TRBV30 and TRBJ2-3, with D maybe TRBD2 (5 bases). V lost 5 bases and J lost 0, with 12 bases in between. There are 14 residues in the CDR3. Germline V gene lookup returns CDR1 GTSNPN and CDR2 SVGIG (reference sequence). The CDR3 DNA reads TGTGCCTGGCAGCGGAGCTCTAGCACAGATACGCAGTATTTT. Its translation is CAWQRSSSTDTQYF. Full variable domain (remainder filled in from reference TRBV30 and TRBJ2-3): SQTIHQWPATLVQPVGSPLSLECTVEGTSNPNLYWYRQAAGRGLQLLFYSVGIGQISSEVPQNLSASRPQDRQFILSSKKLLLSDSGFYLCAWQRSSSTDTQYFGPGTRLTVL.

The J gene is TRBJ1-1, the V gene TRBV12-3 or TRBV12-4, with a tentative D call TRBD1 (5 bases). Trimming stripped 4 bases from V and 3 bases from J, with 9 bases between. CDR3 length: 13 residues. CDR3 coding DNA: TGTGCCAGCAGTTCCAGGGTGGACACTGAAGCTTTCTTT. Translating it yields CASSSRVDTEAFF.

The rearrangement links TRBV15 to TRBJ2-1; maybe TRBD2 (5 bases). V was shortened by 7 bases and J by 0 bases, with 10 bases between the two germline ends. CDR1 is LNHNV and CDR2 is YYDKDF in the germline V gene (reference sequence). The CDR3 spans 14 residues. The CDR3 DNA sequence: TGTGCCACCATGGTAGGGAGCTCCTACAATGAGCAGTTCTTC. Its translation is CATMVGSSYNEQFF. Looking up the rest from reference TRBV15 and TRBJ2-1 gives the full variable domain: DAMVIQNPRYQVTQFGKPVTLSCSQTLNHNVMYWYQQKSSQAPKLLFHYYDKDFNNEADTPDNFQSRRPNTSFCFLDIRSPGLGDTAMYLCATMVGSSYNEQFFGPGTRLTVL.

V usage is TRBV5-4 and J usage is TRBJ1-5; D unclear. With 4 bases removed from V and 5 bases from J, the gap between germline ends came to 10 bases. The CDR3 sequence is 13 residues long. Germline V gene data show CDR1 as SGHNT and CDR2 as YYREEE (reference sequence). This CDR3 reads CASSPGPDQPQHF. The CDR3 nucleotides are TGTGCCAGCAGCCCCGGTCCGGATCAGCCCCAGCATTTT.

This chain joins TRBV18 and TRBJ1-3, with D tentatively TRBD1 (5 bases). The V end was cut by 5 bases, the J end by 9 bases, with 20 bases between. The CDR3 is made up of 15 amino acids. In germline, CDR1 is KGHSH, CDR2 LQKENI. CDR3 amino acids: CASSSDRDLESTIYF. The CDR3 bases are TGTGCCAGCTCATCCGACAGAGACCTGGAAAGCACCATATATTTT.

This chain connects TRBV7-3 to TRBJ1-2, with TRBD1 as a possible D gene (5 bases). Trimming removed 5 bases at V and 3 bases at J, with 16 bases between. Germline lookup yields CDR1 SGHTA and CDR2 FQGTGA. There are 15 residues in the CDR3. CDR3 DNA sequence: TGTGCCAGCAGCCTGGGGGGTAAGGTGGACTATGGCTACACCTTC. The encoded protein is CASSLGGKVDYGYTF.

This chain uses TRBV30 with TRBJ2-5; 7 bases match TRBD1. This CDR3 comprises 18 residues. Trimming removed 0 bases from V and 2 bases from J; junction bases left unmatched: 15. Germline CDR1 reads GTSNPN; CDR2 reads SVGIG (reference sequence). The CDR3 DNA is TGTGCCTGGAGTGTCAGGACAGGATACTCGGCTGTTCAAGAGACCCAGTACTTC. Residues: CAWSVRTGYSAVQETQYF.